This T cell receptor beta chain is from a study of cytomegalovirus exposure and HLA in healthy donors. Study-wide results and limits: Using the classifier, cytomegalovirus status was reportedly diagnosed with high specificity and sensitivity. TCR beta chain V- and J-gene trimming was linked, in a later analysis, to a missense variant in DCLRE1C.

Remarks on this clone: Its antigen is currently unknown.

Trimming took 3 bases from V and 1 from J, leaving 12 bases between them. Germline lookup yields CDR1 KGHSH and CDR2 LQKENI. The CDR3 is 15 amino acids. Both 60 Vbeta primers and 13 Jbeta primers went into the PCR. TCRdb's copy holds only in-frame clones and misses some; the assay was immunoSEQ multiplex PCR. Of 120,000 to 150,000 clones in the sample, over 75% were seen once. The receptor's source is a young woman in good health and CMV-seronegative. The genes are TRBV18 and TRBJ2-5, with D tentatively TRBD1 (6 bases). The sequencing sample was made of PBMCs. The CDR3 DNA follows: TGTGCCAGCTCACCTCAGGGACATTTCCAAGAGACCCAGTACTTC. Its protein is CASSPQGHFQETQYF.